A single TCR beta chain is shown here with its context. Which antigen it targets is not known. Qualities for individual bases were not recorded, and no much larger clone is one base off. The record originates from a study of blood T cell repertoires in COVID-19 (TCRdb year 2020). Regarding the study in general: Samples covering the acute and convalescent phases of COVID-19 were provided by collaborators in the United States, Italy and Spain. The prospective study material was composed of cDNA or gDNA derived from T cells, B-cell-depleted T cells, or PBMCs. Subjects who had been exposed to COVID-19, were actively infected with it, or had recovered from it provided the deeply sampled blood TCRbeta repertoires that made up the dataset. The repertoires were released in a freely available public database meant as a resource for research on the immune response to SARS-CoV-2. Samples were obtained from the ongoing ImmuneRACE study (first 160 participants) and from over a thousand subjects provided by 6 global collaborators. The sample metadata nearly always contained a de-identified subject ID, COVID-19 status, age in years and sex. HLA class I and class II types, where available, came from metadata supplied by the sample provider rather than from assay-based typing.

TCRbeta CDR3 regions were amplified from genomic DNA using the immunoSEQ Assay, a bias-controlled multiplex PCR. The published analysis was carried out like this. The number of nucleated cells in each sample was estimated from the amplification of reference gene primers within the assay. To quantify the absolute abundance of each unique TCRbeta CDR3 rearrangement, sequence reads were collapsed and filtered. For each sample, productive Simpson clonality was calculated by taking the square root of Simpson's diversity index across productive rearrangements. TCRdb retrieved this table from immuneACCESS and kept in-frame rearrangements only. Not all clones are present; in checked studies, unresolved V genes account for under half, and no reason is known for the remainder. V, J and clone size are taken as reported in that table, and D and trimming were inferred from the DNA itself. Within this sample are a few hundred thousand clones, with roughly 86% of them counted one time only. Together, the top ten hold around 7.8% of the sample.

Reading from cysteine to phenylalanine, the CDR3 counts 17 amino acids. Solely the CDR3 DNA is kept, with 51 bases framed from the first base. V drops 2 bases and J drops 1 base, leaving 17 bases in between. CDR1 is given as LNHNV and CDR2 as YYDKDF, both from the germline V gene (reference sequence). A second Seattle source provided samples from volunteer blood donors who had recovered from COVID-19. Collaborating institutions collected whole blood in K2EDTA tubes following their own protocols. For TCRbeta analysis, collaborators shipped samples as frozen whole blood, isolated PBMCs, or DNA extracted from either of those sample types. What the study reported, not specific to this receptor: Clinical and demographic metadata were provided uncurated, with the amount varying by source and participant.

The sequence links TRBV15 to TRBJ2-5; the best D guess is TRBD2, with 5 bases matching. This clonotype was sampled from a woman aged 45-65 years who had recovered from COVID-19. The sequenced sample was peripheral blood. The nucleotides read TGTGCCACCAGCAGATTGCTAGCAGCTTATACCCAAGAGACCCAGTACTTC. It translates to CATSRLLAAYTQETQYF.